The TCR beta chain under discussion was sequenced for a study of regulatory T cells in long-lasting Graves disease. Study-level background: Patients with persistent Graves' disease had over 5 years of antithyroid drugs and persistent TSH receptor antibodies.

Time point given: persistent/refractory GD, antithyroid drugs over 5 years with positive TRAb. The TCR library was prepared using RNA isolated from PBMCs. Building of the TCR beta libraries involved iRepertoire HTBI primers and Arm-PCR of CDR3 regions. Original handling: Identified across the samples were around 62 TRBV segments and about 15 TRBJ segments. TCRdb ran MiXCR on the multiplex PCR reads and lists one entry per CDR3 protein. TCRdb, not the original authors, processed these V and J calls. The sample shows around 460,000 distinct CDR3 sequences, approximately 23% of them seen only once. This clonotype was detected ten times or more. Here the sequenced sample was peripheral blood mononuclear cells (PBMCs), taken when the disease was refractory, from a patient treated with antithyroid drugs. The clonotype originates from a female donor with Graves disease.

The CDR3 sequence: CASSYLRGSDEQYF. As DNA, the CDR3 is TGTGCCAGCAGTTACTTGAGAGGATCCGACGAGCAGTACTTC. The V gene is TRBV6-5, the J gene TRBJ2-7, with D unclear. This CDR3 is 14 amino acids long. V was trimmed by 1 base and J by 5 bases, leaving 12 bases between them. Germline loops: CDR1 MNHEY, CDR2 SVGAGI.